One TCR beta chain is described in this entry. Its target is not known. Profiling relied on immunoSEQ multiplex PCR, and the TCRdb table lists in-frame clones only, not all of them. The top ten clones hold around 1.5% of a sample with 100,000 to 150,000 clones, about 89% of them seen once. The data are from a study of T cell responses to AZD1222 COVID-19 vaccine. Background on the study: Pooled in the analysis were second doses at about 4 or about 12 weeks.

In germline, CDR1 is LGHNA, CDR2 YSLEER. This CDR3 is built from 16 residues. The V end lost 1 base, the J end lost 0 bases, and 7 bases lay between the germline ends. General study results and limits: Repertoires were obtained only post-peak T cell response. The study found Spike-specific TCR breadth and depth rose after two AZD1222 doses.

The chain combines TRBV4-3 with TRBJ1-6; no reliable D call. The source of this sequence is an adult in good health. The specimen comprised peripheral blood, sampled on day 0 of AZD1222 vaccination. CDR3: CASSQALSSYNSPLHF. In DNA, the CDR3 is TGCGCCAGCAGCCAAGCTCTAAGCTCCTATAATTCACCCCTCCACTTT.